The 7 T cell receptor beta chains below were found in one sample sequenced in a study of identical twins. TCRdb re-derived calls from the 5' RACE reads in MiXCR, one entry per CDR3 protein. This repertoire shows under 900,000 distinct CDR3 sequences, around an eighth found once; its top ten account for 1.5% to 2%. These data are also associated with another study on yellow fever vaccine responses in identical twins.

The sample comprised PBMCs. These TCRs come from a woman aged 18-29 years in good health.

This clonotype was picked up a small number of times. The chain carries TRBV7-7 and TRBJ2-1; 7 nucleotides agree with TRBD2. CDR3 length: 12 amino acids. V shed 1 base and J 15 bases; nucleotides not matched to a gene: 6. CDR1 and CDR2 from the germline V gene are SSHAT and FNYEAQ (reference sequence). The CDR3 loop is CASSLVAGEMFF. CDR3 coding DNA: TGTGCCAGCAGCTTAGTCGCGGGGGAGATGTTCTTC.

This clonotype was seen only once. A clone one base away is much larger, so this may be a read error. This chain uses TRBV13 with TRBJ1-1; D not resolved. Germline CDR1 reads PRHDT; CDR2 reads FYEKMQ (reference sequence). V was clipped by 8 bases and J by 3 bases, with 16 bases between them. The length of the CDR3 is 14 residues. The CDR3 nucleotides are TGTGCCAGCGGCGCCGGGCTCATCCACACTGAAGCTTTCTTT. Translated: CASGAGLIHTEAFF.

The V gene is TRBV4-1, the J gene TRBJ1-3, with no clear D. Between the trimmed V and J ends, which lost 3 bases and 1 base, there was a span of 13 bases. CDR1 and CDR2 from the germline V gene are MGHRA and YSYEKL. The CDR3 length is 16 residues. The chain's CDR3 is CASSQDPTLSGNTIYF. In nucleotides, the CDR3 is TGCGCCAGCAGCCAGGACCCGACTTTATCTGGAAACACCATATATTTT.

J is TRBJ2-1 and V is TRBV20-1, with D perhaps TRBD1 (6 bases). CDR3 length equals 13 residues. V dropped 5 bases and J dropped 5 bases, with 13 bases sitting between them. Germline V gene sequence: CDR1 DFQATT, CDR2 SNEGSKA (reference sequence). The CDR3: CSAGGVLNNEQFF. The CDR3 nucleotides read TGCAGTGCTGGGGGCGTCCTGAACAATGAGCAGTTCTTC.

The genes are TRBV2 and TRBJ2-1; 8 bases are a match to TRBD2. Germline loops: CDR1 SNHLY, CDR2 FYNNEI. The CDR3 runs 17 residues. After removal of 6 bases from V and 6 bases from J, the junction contained 16 bases not matched to a gene. The CDR3 region is CASRNTQAGEDVNEQFF. The CDR3 nucleotides are TGTGCCAGCAGAAATACACAAGCGGGAGAGGACGTCAATGAGCAGTTCTTC.

The chain uses TRBV24-1 and TRBJ1-2; 8 positions agree with TRBD1. Germline CDR1 is KGHDR and CDR2 is SFDVKD. With 4 bases clipped from V and 6 bases from J, the junction kept 12 bases outside the gene matches. This CDR3 is built from 16 residues. CDR3 nucleotides: TGTGCCACCAGTGACCGAATCGGACAGGGTGCGGATGGCTACACCTTC. This codes for CATSDRIGQGADGYTF.

This clonotype was counted between two and nine times. V gene TRBV6-5 combines with J gene TRBJ2-5, with 8 bases lining up with TRBD2. V lost 0 bases and J lost 5; bases outside the gene matches: 8. The CDR3 contains 16 residues. Germline V gene sequence: CDR1 MNHEY, CDR2 SVGAGI. The CDR3 protein is CASSYSGLAGWETQYF. The DNA of the CDR3 is TGTGCCAGCAGTTACTCAGGGCTAGCGGGCTGGGAGACCCAGTACTTC.